The sequence of this T cell receptor (beta chain) was determined in a study of sequential checkpoint blockade in melanoma. The protocol was immunoSEQ multiplex PCR, while the TCRdb copy is restricted to in-frame clones and leaves out a portion. The sample has over 9,500 clones, less than 75% seen once. Treatment here: randomized to nivolumab then ipilimumab (arm A) or the reverse (arm B). This clonotype was sampled from a human donor with melanoma. The sample consisted of CD8+ T cells sorted from blood (inferred from file names), taken from a patient given nivolumab and ipilimumab in sequence.

Here the CDR3 reads CSVEQPGQRGDNEQFF. The CDR3 nucleotides read TGCAGCGTTGAACAGCCCGGCCAGCGGGGGGACAATGAGCAGTTCTTC. V and J are TRBV29-1 and TRBJ2-1, with 9 bases matching TRBD2. The CDR3 contains 16 residues. Trimming removed 2 bases from V and 5 bases from J; junction bases left unmatched: 10. Germline V gives CDR1 SQVTM, CDR2 ANQGSEA.